This TCR beta chain emerged from a study of Graves' ophthalmopathy and Graves' hyperthyroidism. Study-level results: A 13-signature model separated ophthalmopathy from stable hyperthyroidism, reaching 85% to 90% sensitivity and 80% to 83% specificity cross-validated.

Researchers took RNA transcripts and amplified TCR beta CDR3 regions from them. Investigators did first-round RT-PCR with HTBI primers, then second-round multiplex PCR. TCRdb re-analysed the multiplex PCR reads in MiXCR, keeping a single row per CDR3 protein. Seen here are around 470,000 distinct CDR3 sequences, approximately 15% observed once, and the top ten hold about 10%. In its sample, this clonotype was seen many times. Its antigen is not known. The V end was cut by 3 bases, the J end by 14 bases, with 11 bases between. Germline loops: CDR1 DFQATT, CDR2 SNEGSKA (reference sequence). The CDR3 is made up of 11 amino acids. Excluded were patients with other autoimmune diseases, uncontrolled infections, pregnancy or lactation. Orbital computed tomography and thyroid ultrasound, along with TRAb, serum thyroxine and clinical symptoms, underpinned diagnosis. Isolation of PBMCs was performed using over 8 ml of fresh peripheral blood.

The V gene is TRBV20-1, the J gene TRBJ1-6; D is ambiguous. The receptor was isolated from a woman younger than 45 with Graves' ophthalmopathy. Sequenced sample: blood. The CDR3 region is CSASRLETLHF. CDR3 in DNA: TGCAGTGCTAGCAGGCTGGAGACCCTCCACTTT.